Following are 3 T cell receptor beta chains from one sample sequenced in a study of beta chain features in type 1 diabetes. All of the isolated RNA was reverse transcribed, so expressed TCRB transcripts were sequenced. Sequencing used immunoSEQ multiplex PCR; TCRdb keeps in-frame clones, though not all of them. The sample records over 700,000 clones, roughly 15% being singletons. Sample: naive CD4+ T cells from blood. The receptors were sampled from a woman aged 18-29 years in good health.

CDR3 DNA sequence: TGCGCCAGCAGCCAAGCGGAAGGGGATCAGCCCCAGCATTTT. Amino acids: CASSQAEGDQPQHF. The V gene is TRBV4-1, the J gene TRBJ1-5; tentatively, D is TRBD1 (5 bases). The CDR3 runs to 14 residues. V was trimmed by 1 base and J by 5 bases, leaving 9 bases between them. Per the germline V gene, CDR1 is MGHRA and CDR2 is YSYEKL.

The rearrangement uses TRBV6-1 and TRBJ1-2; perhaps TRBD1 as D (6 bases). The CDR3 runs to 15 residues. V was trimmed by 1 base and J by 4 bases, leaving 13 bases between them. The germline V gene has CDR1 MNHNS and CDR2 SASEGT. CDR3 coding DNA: TGTGCCAGCAGTGAAGTCAGGGCAGGGGCCTATGGCTACACCTTC. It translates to CASSEVRAGAYGYTF.

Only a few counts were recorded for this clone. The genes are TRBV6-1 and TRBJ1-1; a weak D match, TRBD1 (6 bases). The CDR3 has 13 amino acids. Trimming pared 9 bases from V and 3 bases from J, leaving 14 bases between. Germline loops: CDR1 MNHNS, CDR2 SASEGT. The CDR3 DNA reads TGTGCCAGTCAGGGGTCCTCGGACACTGAAGCTTTCTTT. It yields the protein CASQGSSDTEAFF.